The clone carrying this T cell receptor (beta chain) was detected many times. Its cognate antigen is unknown. By quantitative 5'-RACE with molecular barcodes, the TCR beta libraries were made. TCRdb reprocessed the 5' RACE reads with MiXCR, giving one entry per CDR3 protein. The sample carries around 91,000 distinct CDR3 sequences, about 8.3% recorded once. This sample was included in a study of CD8 T cells in ankylosing spondylitis. Study observations and caveats: Blood from ankylosing spondylitis patients appeared to carry a characteristic eight-variant TCR beta motif. Clones tied to disease were said to be significantly enriched in matched ankylosing spondylitis synovial fluid. CD8+ cells made up the disease-linked clones, which were relatively rare in peripheral blood. Past studies reported some motif variants in reactive arthritis synovial fluid and blood.

Sequenced input: blood, either unsorted or a sorted T cell fraction (not recorded which). The TCR originated in a male donor with ankylosing spondylitis.

For the CDR3, the DNA is TGCGCCAGCAGCTTAACAAATTCGTACAATGAGCAGTTCTTC. Translating gives CASSLTNSYNEQFF. The genes are TRBV5-1 and TRBJ2-1, with D unresolved. Trimming stripped 2 bases from V and 4 bases from J, with 10 bases between. The CDR3 is 14 residues long. CDR1 and CDR2 from the germline V gene are SGHRS and YFSETQ.